Below are 3 T cell receptor beta chains sequenced from a single sample in a study of cytomegalovirus exposure and HLA in healthy donors. PCR employed 60 Vbeta and 13 Jbeta primers. Profiling relied on immunoSEQ multiplex PCR, and the TCRdb table lists in-frame clones only, not all of them. The sample lists around 110,000 clones; around 10% were seen once. The source material was PBMCs. The origin of the receptors is a man aged 25 to 40 in good health and CMV-seronegative.

This chain joins TRBV7-6 and TRBJ2-7, with no clear D. Deletions cut 3 bases from V and 2 bases from J, with 8 bases between. There are 13 residues in the CDR3. Per germline, CDR1 SGHVS and CDR2 FNYEAQ. This chain's CDR3 is CASSLWQTYEQYF. CDR3 sequence (DNA): TGTGCCAGCAGCTTGTGGCAGACCTACGAGCAGTACTTC.

V and J are TRBV6-5 and TRBJ2-5, with D perhaps matching TRBD1 (6 bases). Near its end, the DNA agrees better with TRBJ2-7, so the J call may be wrong. CDR3 size: 15 residues. Per the germline V gene, CDR1 is MNHEY and CDR2 is SVGAGI. CDR3 in DNA: TGTGCCAGCAGTTTTACCGGGACAACAATCTACGAGCAGTACTTC. This sequence encodes CASSFTGTTIYEQYF.

This clone occurred a few times. The chain combines TRBV5-1 with TRBJ2-7; 7 bases are shared with TRBD2. There are 15 residues in the CDR3. CDR1 is SGHRS, CDR2 YFSETQ, per germline. V shed 1 base and J 6 bases; nucleotides not matched to a gene: 10. CDR3 DNA: TGCGCCAGCAGCTTGAGTAGCGGGTTCCTTGGCGAGCAGTACTTC. Translating gives CASSLSSGFLGEQYF.